These T cell receptor beta chains were read from a single sample in a study of blood T cell repertoires in COVID-19. The table came from immunoSEQ multiplex PCR; TCRdb's copy has only in-frame clones and leaves some out. This sample carries under 150,000 clones, roughly 80% of them seen once, and the ten largest clones take 1.5% to 1.8%. Sequences were obtained from peripheral blood. These receptors were collected from a man in his forties or fifties with acute or convalescent COVID-19. Both conserved end residues are part of each CDR3. Each record gives: CDR3 DNA, CDR3 protein, V gene, D gene, clone size, J gene. A D gene is named only where the DNA matches it firmly. Size is omitted from some rows. Given values are once, few, many or a class for expanded clones.

TGTGCCAGCTCACCCCCTGGACAGCAATCTGGAAACACCATATATTTT CASSPPGQQSGNTIYF TRBV18 - - TRBJ1-3
TGTTGGGGCCGCGGAGACTATGGCTACACCTTC CWGRGDYGYTF TRBV30 - - TRBJ1-2
TGTGCCAGCACCCGACAACAAAATCAGCCCCAGCATTTT CASTRQQNQPQHF TRBV28 - - TRBJ1-5
TGTGCCAGCAGTTTAGCCAGGGGTCCCCACGGTGAGCAGTTCTTC CASSLARGPHGEQFF TRBV27 - once TRBJ2-1
TGTGCCAGCAGCCCTATTAACAGGGATAATTCACCCCTCCACTTT CASSPINRDNSPLHF TRBV5-6 - few TRBJ1-6
TGTGCCAGCCCACCACCAGACTACAATGAGCAGTTCTTC CASPPPDYNEQFF TRBV6-4 - - TRBJ2-1
TGCGCCAGCACTGAGGGCGGGGAGCTGTTTTTT CASTEGGELFF TRBV5-1 - - TRBJ2-2
TGTGCCAGCAGACAGGGATCCCCCAATGAGCAGTTCTTC CASRQGSPNEQFF TRBV6-5 - few TRBJ2-1
TGTGCCAGCAGGCTAGCGGGGGGGAACACCGGGGAGCTGTTTTTT CASRLAGGNTGELFF TRBV6-5 TRBD2 - TRBJ2-2
TGCGCCAGCAGATCCGGGACAGGGAATGAAAAACTGTTTTTT CASRSGTGNEKLFF TRBV5-1 TRBD1 - TRBJ1-4
TGTGCCAGCAGTGAGGCGACAGGCCGCACAGATACGCAGTATTTT CASSEATGRTDTQYF TRBV6-4 - - TRBJ2-3
TGTGCCAGCAGTGACGGACAGGGGGCCCGGTCCTATCAGCCCCAGCATTTT CASSDGQGARSYQPQHF TRBV28 TRBD1 - TRBJ1-5
TGTGCCAGCAGTGACAGCCCCTTCTATGGCTACACCTTC CASSDSPFYGYTF TRBV6-4 - - TRBJ1-2